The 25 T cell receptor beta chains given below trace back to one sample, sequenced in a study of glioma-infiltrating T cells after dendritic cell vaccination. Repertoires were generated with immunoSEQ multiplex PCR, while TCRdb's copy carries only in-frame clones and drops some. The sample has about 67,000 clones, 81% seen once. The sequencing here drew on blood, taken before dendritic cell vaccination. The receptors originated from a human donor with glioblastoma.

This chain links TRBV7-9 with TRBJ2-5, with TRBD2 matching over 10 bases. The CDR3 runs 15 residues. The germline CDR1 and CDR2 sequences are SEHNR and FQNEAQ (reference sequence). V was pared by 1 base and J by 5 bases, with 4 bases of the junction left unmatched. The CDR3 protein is CASSLGASGGETQYF. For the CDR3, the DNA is TGTGCCAGCAGCTTAGGGGCTAGCGGGGGTGAGACCCAGTACTTC.

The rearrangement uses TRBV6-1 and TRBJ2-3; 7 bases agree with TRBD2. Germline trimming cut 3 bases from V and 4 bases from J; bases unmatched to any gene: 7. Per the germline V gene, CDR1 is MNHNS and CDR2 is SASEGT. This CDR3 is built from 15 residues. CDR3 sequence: CASSDIQRGADTQYF. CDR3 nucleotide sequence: TGTGCCAGCAGTGATATCCAGCGGGGTGCAGATACGCAGTATTTT.

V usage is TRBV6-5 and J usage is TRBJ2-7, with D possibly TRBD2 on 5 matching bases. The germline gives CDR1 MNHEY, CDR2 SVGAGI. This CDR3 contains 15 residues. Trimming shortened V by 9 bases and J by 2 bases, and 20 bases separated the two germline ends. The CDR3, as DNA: TGTGCCAGTTCGACCGTAAGGGAGAAGACCTACGAGCAGTACTTC. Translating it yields CASSTVREKTYEQYF.

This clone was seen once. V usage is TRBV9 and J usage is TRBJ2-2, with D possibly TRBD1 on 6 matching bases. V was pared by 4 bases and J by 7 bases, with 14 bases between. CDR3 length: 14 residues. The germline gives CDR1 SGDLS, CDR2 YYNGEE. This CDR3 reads CASSSGQTVGELFF. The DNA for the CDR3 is TGTGCCAGCAGCTCTGGACAGACGGTCGGGGAGCTGTTTTTT.

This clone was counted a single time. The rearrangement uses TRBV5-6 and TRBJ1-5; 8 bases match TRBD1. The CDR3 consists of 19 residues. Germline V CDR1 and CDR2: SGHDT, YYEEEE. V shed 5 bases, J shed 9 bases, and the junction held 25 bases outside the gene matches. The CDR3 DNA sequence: TGTGCCAGCAGTTTGTACCGGGACAGGACTTCCCCGACGACCATGCCCCAGCATTTT. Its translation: CASSLYRDRTSPTTMPQHF.

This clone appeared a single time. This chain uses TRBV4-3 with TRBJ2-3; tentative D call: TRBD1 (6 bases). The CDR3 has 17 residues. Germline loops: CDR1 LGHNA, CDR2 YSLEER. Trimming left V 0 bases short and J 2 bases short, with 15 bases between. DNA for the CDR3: TGCGCCAGCAGCCAAGACCTCCGGGACATGTTCACAGATACGCAGTATTTT. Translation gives CASSQDLRDMFTDTQYF.

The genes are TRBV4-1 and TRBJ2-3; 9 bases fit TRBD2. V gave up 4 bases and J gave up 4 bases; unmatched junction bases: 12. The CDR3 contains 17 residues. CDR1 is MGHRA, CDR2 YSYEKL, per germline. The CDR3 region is CASSRSGRGGFADTQYF. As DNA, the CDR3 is TGCGCCAGCAGCCGGAGCGGGCGGGGGGGCTTCGCAGATACGCAGTATTTT.

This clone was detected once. CDR3 nucleotide sequence: TGTGCCAGTGAGAGCACAGATACGCAGTATTTT. Translated: CASESTDTQYF. The V and J genes are TRBV19 and TRBJ2-3, with no clear D. This CDR3 region has 11 residues. V shed 8 bases and J shed 0 bases, with 3 bases lying between them. Germline V gives CDR1 LNHDA, CDR2 SQIVND (reference sequence).

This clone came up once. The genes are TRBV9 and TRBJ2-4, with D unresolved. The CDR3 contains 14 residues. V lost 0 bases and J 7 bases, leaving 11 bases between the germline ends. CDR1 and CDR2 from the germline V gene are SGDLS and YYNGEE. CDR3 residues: CASSVGVAANIQYF. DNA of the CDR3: TGTGCCAGCAGCGTAGGCGTGGCGGCGAACATTCAGTACTTC. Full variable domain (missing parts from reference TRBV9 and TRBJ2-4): DSGVTQTPKHLITATGQRVTLRCSPRSGDLSVYWYQQSLDQGLQFLIQYYNGEERAKGNILERFSAQQFPDLHSELNLSSLELGDSALYFCASSVGVAANIQYFGAGTRLSVL.

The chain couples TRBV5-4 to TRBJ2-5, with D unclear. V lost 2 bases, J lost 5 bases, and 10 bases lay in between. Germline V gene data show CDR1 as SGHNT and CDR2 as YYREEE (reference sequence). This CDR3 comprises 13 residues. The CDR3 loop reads CASSLMGMETQYF. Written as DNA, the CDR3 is TGTGCCAGCAGCTTAATGGGCATGGAGACCCAGTACTTC.

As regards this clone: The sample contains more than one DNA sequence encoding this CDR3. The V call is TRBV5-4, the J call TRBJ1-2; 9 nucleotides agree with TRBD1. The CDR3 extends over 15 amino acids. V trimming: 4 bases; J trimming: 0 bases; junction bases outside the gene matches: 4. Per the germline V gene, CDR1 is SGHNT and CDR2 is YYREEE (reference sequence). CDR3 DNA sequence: TGTGCCAGCAGCCTGGACAGGGGAGCTAACTATGGCTACACCTTC. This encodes CASSLDRGANYGYTF.

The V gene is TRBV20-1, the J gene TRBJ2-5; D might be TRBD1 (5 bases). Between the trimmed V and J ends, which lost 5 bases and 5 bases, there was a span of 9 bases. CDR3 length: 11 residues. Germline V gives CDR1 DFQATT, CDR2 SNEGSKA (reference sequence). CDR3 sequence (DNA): TGCAGTGCTGTGGGGCTGGAGACCCAGTACTTC. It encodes CSAVGLETQYF.

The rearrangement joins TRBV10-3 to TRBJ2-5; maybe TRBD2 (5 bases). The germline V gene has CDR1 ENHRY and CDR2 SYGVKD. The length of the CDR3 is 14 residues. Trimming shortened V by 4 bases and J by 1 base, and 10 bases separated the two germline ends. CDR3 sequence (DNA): TGTGCCATCAGTGGGGGTCGGGGCCAAGAGACCCAGTACTTC. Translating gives CAISGGRGQETQYF.

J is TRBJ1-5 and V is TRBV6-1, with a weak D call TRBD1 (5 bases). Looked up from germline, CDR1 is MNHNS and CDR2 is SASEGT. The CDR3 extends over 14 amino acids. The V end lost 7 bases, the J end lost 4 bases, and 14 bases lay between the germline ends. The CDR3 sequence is CASMRGGLNQPQHF. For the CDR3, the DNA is TGTGCCAGCATGAGGGGAGGGTTGAATCAGCCCCAGCATTTT.

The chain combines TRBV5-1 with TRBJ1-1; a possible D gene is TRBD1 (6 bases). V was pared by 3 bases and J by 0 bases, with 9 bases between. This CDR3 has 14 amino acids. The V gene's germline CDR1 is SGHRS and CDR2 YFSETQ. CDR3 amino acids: CASSWGTLNTEAFF. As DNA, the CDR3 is TGCGCCAGCAGCTGGGGGACATTGAACACTGAAGCTTTCTTT.

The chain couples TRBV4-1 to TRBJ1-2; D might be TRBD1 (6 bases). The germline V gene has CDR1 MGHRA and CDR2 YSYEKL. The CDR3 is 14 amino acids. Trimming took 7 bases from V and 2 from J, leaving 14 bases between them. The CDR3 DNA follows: TGCGCCAGCAACCGGGACAAACTAAACTATGGCTACACCTTC. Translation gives CASNRDKLNYGYTF.

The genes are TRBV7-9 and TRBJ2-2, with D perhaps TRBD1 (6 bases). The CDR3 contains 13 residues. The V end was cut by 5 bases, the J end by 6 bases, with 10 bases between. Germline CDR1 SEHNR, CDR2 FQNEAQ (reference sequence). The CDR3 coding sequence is TGTGCCAGCAGCCCGACAGGTTCCGGGGAGCTGTTTTTT. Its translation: CASSPTGSGELFF.

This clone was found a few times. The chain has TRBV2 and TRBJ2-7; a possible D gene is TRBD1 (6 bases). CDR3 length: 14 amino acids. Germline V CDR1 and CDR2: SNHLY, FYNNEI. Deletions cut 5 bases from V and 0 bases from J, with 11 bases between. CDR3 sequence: CASSPTGHSYEQYF. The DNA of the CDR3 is TGTGCCAGCAGTCCGACAGGCCACTCCTACGAGCAGTACTTC.

Here the CDR3 DNA reads TGTGCCAGCAGCTTAAATAGCGGGGGGGCATCCACCGGGGAGCTGTTTTTT. Translation gives CASSLNSGGASTGELFF. V gene TRBV7-2 combines with J gene TRBJ2-2; 11 bases align to TRBD2. The CDR3 is 17 amino acids. Trimming at V came to 2 bases and at J to 4 bases, leaving 6 bases not matched to a gene. Germline values: CDR1 SGHTA, CDR2 FQGNSA.

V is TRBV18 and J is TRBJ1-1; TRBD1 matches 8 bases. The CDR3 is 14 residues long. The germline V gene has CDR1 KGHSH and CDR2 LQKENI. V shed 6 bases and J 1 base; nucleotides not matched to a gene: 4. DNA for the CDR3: TGTGCCAGCTCGCTGGGGACAGGGAACACTGAAGCTTTCTTT. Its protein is CASSLGTGNTEAFF.

The CDR3 loop reads CASRTPGGELFF. CDR3 coding DNA: TGTGCCAGCAGAACCCCGGGCGGGGAGCTGTTTTTT. The rearrangement links TRBV27 to TRBJ2-2; D not resolved. Trimming stripped 6 bases from V and 7 bases from J, with 9 bases between. The CDR3 extends over 12 amino acids. The germline V gene has CDR1 MNHEY and CDR2 SMNVEV (reference sequence).

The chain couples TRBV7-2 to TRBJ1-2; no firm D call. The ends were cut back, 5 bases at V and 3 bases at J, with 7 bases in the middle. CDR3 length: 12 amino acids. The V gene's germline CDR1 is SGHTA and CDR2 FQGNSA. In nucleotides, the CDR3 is TGTGCCAGCAGCCAGTCCGACTATGGCTACACCTTC. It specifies CASSQSDYGYTF.

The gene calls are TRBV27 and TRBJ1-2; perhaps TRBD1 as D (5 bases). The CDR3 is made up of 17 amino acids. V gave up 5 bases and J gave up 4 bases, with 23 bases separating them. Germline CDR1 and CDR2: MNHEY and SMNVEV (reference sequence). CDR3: CASSPSRLQAPLYGYTF. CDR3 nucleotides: TGTGCCAGCAGTCCCTCGAGGTTACAGGCTCCCCTCTATGGCTACACCTTC.

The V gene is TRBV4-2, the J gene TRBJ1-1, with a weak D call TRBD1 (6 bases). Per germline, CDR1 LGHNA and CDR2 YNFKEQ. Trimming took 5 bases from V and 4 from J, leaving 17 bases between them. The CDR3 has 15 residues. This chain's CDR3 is CASSTLTGESTEAFF. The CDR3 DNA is TGTGCCAGCAGCACCTTGACAGGAGAGAGCACTGAAGCTTTCTTT.

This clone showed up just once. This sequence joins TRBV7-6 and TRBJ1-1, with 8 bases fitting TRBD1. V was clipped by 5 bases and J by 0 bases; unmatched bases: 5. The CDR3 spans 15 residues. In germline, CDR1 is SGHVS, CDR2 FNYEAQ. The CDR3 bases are TGTGCCAGCAGCCCTCGGACAGGGTTGAACACTGAAGCTTTCTTT. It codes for CASSPRTGLNTEAFF.